The 2 T cell receptor beta chains below were found in one sample sequenced in a study of blood T cell repertoires in COVID-19. Method: immunoSEQ multiplex PCR; TCRdb's copy keeps in-frame clones and lacks some. The repertoire holds around 270,000 clones, with around 82% as singletons. The sample consisted of peripheral blood. Source of these receptors: a person in their 70s with COVID-19, enrolled during active disease.

The genes are TRBV19 and TRBJ1-2; TRBD1 agrees at 12 bases. This CDR3 has 16 amino acids. Per the germline V gene, CDR1 is LNHDA and CDR2 is SQIVND (reference sequence). The V segment lost 5 bases and the J segment 8 bases; nucleotides outside the gene matches: 12. The CDR3 sequence is CASSLTGTGGAGGYTF. For the CDR3, the DNA is TGTGCCAGTAGTCTTACCGGGACAGGGGGCGCGGGAGGCTACACCTTC.

The chain combines TRBV4-3 with TRBJ1-5; perhaps TRBD1 as D (5 bases). The CDR3 covers 15 residues. Trimming shortened V by 1 base and J by 6 bases, and 13 bases separated the two germline ends. Per germline, CDR1 LGHNA and CDR2 YSLEER. The CDR3 loop is CASSQGRQGGQPQHF. The DNA for the CDR3 is TGCGCCAGCAGCCAAGGACGGCAGGGTGGTCAGCCCCAGCATTTT.